This T cell receptor beta chain was recorded in a study of vaccination and CD4 T cells after COVID-19 (dated by TCRdb to about 2022). Regarding the study in general: Every convalescent patient had a positive nasal swab PCR test for SARS-CoV-2, with mild disease in several patients and severe disease in one. Control cultures used a CEFX viral epitope pool as positive control, an HIV-1 Nef peptide pool as negative control, or no peptide. Post-COVID blood samples from convalescent patients were collected a median of about 100 days after diagnosis, with a range of roughly 35 to 170 days. Post-vaccine blood samples were obtained a median of around 74 days after the second vaccine dose, with a range of about 12 to 241 days. The convalescent cohort included six males and four females, with two Hispanic individuals, seven Caucasians, two Asians and one multiracial person. In approximately ten COVID-19 convalescent patients and a few infection-naive healthy vaccine recipients, the spike-specific CD4+ TCR repertoire before mRNA vaccination was compared with the repertoire after mRNA vaccination. For stimulating the cultures, overlapping spike peptide pools were used, derived from SARS-CoV-2 as well as from the common cold coronaviruses HCoV-NL63, HCoV-OC43 and HCoV-229E. Participants got two doses of the Pfizer-BioNTech BNT162b2 vaccine (n=8) or two doses of the Moderna mRNA-1273 vaccine (n=2). Summary of the overall study and its limitations: Nearly all vaccine-specific clones in convalescent patients (304 of 307) were mono-reactive for SARS-CoV-2 spike rather than cross-reactive with common cold coronaviruses. Relatively few convalescent patients were included in the study, and early timepoints after natural infection were not analyzed. Among convalescent patients, a median roughly 84% of the SARS-CoV-2-reactive clones seen after vaccination appeared only after vaccination, which suggests priming specific to the vaccine. An increase in the median number of SARS-CoV-2-reactive clonotypes from around 20 after infection to roughly 38 after vaccination was observed, but the change was not found to be significant.

The protocol used for the library was PCR. At the Johns Hopkins FTIC core, DNA from the cultured CD4+ T cells underwent TCR sequencing with the Oncomine TCR Beta short-read assay. Genomic DNA was extracted from the cultured CD4+ T cells with the QIAamp micro DNA kit. Oncomine TCR Beta libraries from cultured CD4+ T cells were pooled with unique dual indexes and sequenced on an Illumina iSeq 100. Under the source paper's analysis protocol: Non-productive sequences were filtered out, and CDR3s that did not start with C, did not end with F or W, or were shorter than 7 amino acids were discarded. The MANAFEST web application identified antigen-specific clonotypes by comparing peptide-stimulated wells against reference wells and other culture wells. An FDR below 0.05, an odds ratio above 5, and a productive frequency above 0.1% in at least two of three replicate wells were required for clones to be considered positive. Clonotypes that were significantly expanded in both SARS-CoV-2 spike wells and at least one common cold coronavirus spike condition were defined as cross-reactive. Using R version 3.6.1, CDR3 homology was evaluated through Levenshtein distances (stringdist) along with unrooted phylogenetic trees (ape). The public reads were quality trimmed at Q25 with fastp and then assembled into clones with MiXCR by TCRdb, keeping productive beta chains. Every entry covers one CDR3 protein and lists the most common genes and DNA from its rows. These V and J calls originate from TCRdb's pipeline instead of the authors' own analysis. This sample holds 15,000 to 20,000 distinct CDR3 sequences; over 45% were observed only once. The ten largest clones represent under 4.5% of the sample.

Read against the paper, the sample's treatment or condition label means: approximately 10-day PBMC culture with coronavirus spike peptide pools or control peptides (ViraFEST assay). To expand antigen-specific T cells with peptide pools and then pick out the expanded clonotypes through TCR sequencing, the study relied on the ViraFEST assay. The positive SARS-CoV-2 PCR tests of the convalescent patients were dated from March to December 2020, before the Alpha, Beta and Delta variants emerged in the United States. Each well held approximately 2 million PBMCs cultured in IMDM containing roughly 5.5% human AB serum and around 9.2 IU/ml IL-2, with 7.5 to 10 ug/ml peptide pools added. Half of the culture medium was replaced with fresh IL-2-containing medium on days 3 and 7. After about nine days of culture, CD4+ T cells were isolated by negative selection with the EasySep CD4+ T cell isolation kit. Ficoll-Paque Plus gradient centrifugation was used to isolate PBMCs from whole blood, and the isolated PBMCs were then either used fresh or cryopreserved at -140C. Culture conditions were generally each tested in triplicate wells.

The germline V gene specifies MDHEN as CDR1 and SYDVKM as CDR2. Inclusive of the bounding cysteine and phenylalanine, the CDR3 is 11 residues long. CDR3 DNA only is kept here, 33 bases in frame from base 1. On this clonotype: Its antigen specificity is not known. The sample holds no much larger clone one base away, and base qualities are not on file.

The sample comprised CD4+ T cells from blood, cultured in vitro. The chain links TRBV28 with TRBJ2-7; the D gene cannot be named for sure. The clonotype was recovered from a human donor who had recovered from COVID-19. CDR3 region: CAGTRPYEQYF. The DNA reads as follows: TGTGCGGGCACCCGACCTTACGAGCAGTACTTC.